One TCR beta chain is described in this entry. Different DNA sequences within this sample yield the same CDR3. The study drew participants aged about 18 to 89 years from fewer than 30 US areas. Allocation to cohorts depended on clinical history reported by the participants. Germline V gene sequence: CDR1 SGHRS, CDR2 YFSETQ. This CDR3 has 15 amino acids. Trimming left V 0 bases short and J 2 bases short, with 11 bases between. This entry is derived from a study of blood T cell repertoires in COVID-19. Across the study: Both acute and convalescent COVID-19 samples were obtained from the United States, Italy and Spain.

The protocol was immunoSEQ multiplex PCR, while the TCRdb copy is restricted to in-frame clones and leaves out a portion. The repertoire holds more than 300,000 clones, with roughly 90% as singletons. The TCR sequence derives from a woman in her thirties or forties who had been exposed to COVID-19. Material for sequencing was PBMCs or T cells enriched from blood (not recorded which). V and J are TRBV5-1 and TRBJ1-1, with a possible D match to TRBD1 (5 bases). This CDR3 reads CASSLVAGSNTEAFF. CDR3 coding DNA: TGCGCCAGCAGCTTGGTGGCAGGGTCAAACACTGAAGCTTTCTTT.